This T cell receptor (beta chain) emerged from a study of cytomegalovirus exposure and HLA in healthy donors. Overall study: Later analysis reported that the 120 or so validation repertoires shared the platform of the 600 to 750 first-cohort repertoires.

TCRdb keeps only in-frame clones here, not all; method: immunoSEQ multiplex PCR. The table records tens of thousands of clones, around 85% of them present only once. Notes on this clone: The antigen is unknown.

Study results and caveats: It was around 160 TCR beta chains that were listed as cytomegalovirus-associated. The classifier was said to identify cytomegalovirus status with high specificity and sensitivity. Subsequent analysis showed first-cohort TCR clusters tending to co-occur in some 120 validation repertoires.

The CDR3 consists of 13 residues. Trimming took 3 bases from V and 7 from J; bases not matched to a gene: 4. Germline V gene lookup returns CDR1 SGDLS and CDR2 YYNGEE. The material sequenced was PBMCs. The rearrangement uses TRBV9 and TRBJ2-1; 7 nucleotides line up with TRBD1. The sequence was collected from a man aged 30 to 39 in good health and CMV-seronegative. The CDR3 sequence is CASSAGGGNEQFF. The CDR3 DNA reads TGTGCCAGCAGCGCAGGGGGTGGGAATGAGCAGTTCTTC.